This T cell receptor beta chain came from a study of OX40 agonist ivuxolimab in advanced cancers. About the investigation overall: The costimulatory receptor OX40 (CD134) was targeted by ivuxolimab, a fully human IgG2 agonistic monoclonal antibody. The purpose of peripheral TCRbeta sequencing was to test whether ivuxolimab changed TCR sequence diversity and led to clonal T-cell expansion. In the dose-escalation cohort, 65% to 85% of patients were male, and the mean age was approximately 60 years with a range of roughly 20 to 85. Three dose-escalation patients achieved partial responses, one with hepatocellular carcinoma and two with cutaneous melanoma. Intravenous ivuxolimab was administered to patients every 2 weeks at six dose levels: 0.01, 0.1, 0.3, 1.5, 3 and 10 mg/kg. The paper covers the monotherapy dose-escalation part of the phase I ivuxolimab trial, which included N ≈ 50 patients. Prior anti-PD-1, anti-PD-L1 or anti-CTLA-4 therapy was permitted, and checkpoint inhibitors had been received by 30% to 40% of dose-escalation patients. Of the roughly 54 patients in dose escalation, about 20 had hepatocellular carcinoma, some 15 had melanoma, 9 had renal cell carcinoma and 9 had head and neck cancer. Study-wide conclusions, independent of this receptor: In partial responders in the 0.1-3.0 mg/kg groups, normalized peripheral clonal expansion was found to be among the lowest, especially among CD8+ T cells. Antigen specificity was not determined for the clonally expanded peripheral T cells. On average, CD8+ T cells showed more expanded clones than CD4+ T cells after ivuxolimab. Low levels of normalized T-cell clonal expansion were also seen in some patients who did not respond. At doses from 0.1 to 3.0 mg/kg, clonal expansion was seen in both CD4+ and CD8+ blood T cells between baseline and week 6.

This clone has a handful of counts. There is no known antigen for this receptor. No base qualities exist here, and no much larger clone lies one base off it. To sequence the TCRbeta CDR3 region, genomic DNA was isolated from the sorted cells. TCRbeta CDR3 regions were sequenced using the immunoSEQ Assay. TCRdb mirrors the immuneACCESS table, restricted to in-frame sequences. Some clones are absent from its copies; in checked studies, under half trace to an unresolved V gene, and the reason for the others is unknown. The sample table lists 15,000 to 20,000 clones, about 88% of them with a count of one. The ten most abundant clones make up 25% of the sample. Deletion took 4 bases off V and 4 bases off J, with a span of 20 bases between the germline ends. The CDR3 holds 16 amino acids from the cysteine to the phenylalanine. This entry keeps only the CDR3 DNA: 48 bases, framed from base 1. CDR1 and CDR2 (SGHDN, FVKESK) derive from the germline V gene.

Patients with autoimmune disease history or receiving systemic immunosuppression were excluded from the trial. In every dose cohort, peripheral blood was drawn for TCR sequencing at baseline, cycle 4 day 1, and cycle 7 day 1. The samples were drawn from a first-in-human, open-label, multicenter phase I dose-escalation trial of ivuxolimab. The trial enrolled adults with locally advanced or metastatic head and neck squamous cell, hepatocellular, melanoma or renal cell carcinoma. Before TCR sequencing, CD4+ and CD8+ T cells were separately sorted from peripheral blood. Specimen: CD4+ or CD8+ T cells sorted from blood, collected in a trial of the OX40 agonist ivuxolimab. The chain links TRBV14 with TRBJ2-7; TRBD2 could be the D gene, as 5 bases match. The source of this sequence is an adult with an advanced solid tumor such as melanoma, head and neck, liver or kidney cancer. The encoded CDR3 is CASSPGDNVAIYEQYF. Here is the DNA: TGTGCCAGCAGCCCCGGGGATAACGTCGCAATTTACGAGCAGTACTTC.